Presented here are 26 T cell receptor beta chains from one specimen sequenced in a study of cytomegalovirus exposure and HLA in healthy donors. Primers: 60 Vbeta forward and 13 Jbeta reverse. Generated by immunoSEQ multiplex PCR, the TCRdb table keeps only in-frame clones and is missing some. The table has some 130,000 clones, 75% to 85% seen once. The material sequenced was PBMCs. The receptor set was obtained from a male donor in good health and CMV-seronegative.

The chain is built from TRBV5-1 and TRBJ2-5, with D tentatively TRBD1 (5 bases). This CDR3 has 14 residues. The V and J ends lost 5 bases and 4 bases respectively, with 15 bases between them. Germline CDR1 is SGHRS and CDR2 is YFSETQ. The CDR3 here is CASSLRQGGETQYF. The CDR3 DNA reads as TGCGCCAGCAGTTTGCGCCAGGGTGGAGAGACCCAGTACTTC.

This clone was detected a few times. V and J are TRBV6-6 and TRBJ2-1; TRBD1 agrees at 7 bases. The CDR3 has 15 amino acids. Germline values: CDR1 MNHNY, CDR2 SVGAGI (reference sequence). V shed 2 bases, J shed 5 bases, and the junction held 6 bases outside the gene matches. CDR3 amino acids: CASSYRDRINNEQFF. The CDR3 DNA sequence: TGTGCCAGCAGTTACCGGGACAGAATTAACAATGAGCAGTTCTTC.

The chain couples TRBV5-1 to TRBJ2-1; D remains ambiguous. The CDR3 spans 14 residues. Germline CDR1 reads SGHRS; CDR2 reads YFSETQ. Trimming took 1 base from V and 2 from J, leaving 7 bases between them. CDR3: CASSLTSAYNEQFF. Here the CDR3 DNA reads TGCGCCAGCAGCTTGACCTCGGCCTACAATGAGCAGTTCTTC.

V is TRBV7-9 and J is TRBJ2-1, with 8 bases matching TRBD1. The CDR3 spans 16 residues. Germline assignment: CDR1 SEHNR and CDR2 FQNEAQ (reference sequence). The J segment lost 8 bases and the V segment lost 2 bases, leaving 11 bases of the junction unmatched. CDR3 residues: CASSLLGDRGTDEQFF. The CDR3 nucleotides are TGTGCCAGCAGCTTATTGGGCGACAGGGGTACCGATGAGCAGTTCTTC. Drawing the rest from reference TRBV7-9 and TRBJ2-1, the complete variable domain is DTGVSQNPRHKITKRGQNVTFRCDPISEHNRLYWYRQTLGQGPEFLTYFQNEAQLEKSRLLSDRFSAERPKGSFSTLEIQRTEQGDSAMYLCASSLLGDRGTDEQFFGPGTRLTVL.

The chain combines TRBV7-8 with TRBJ2-3, with D uncertain. The ends were cut back, 0 bases at V and 6 bases at J, with 10 bases in the middle. The CDR3 runs to 14 residues. The germline gives CDR1 SGHVS, CDR2 FQNEAQ. The CDR3 loop reads CASSLAYRVDTQYF. CDR3 sequence (DNA): TGTGCCAGCAGCTTAGCGTATCGGGTGGATACGCAGTATTTT.

J is TRBJ2-3 and V is TRBV7-5; the DNA was not used to check the table's D call, TRBD2. TRBV7-5 is described as a pseudogene. The CDR3 is 16 residues long. This CDR3 is CARSLALAGGPDTQYF. CDR3 nucleotides: TGTGCCAGAAGCTTAGCCCTAGCGGGGGGGCCGGATACGCAGTATTTT.

V gene TRBV27 combines with J gene TRBJ1-2; 11 bases agree with TRBD1. Germline V lookup: CDR1 MNHEY, CDR2 SMNVEV (reference sequence). The CDR3 has 14 amino acids. Trimming removed 4 bases from V and 5 bases from J; junction bases left unmatched: 3. CDR3 region: CASSWTGGRYGYTF. The CDR3 DNA is TGTGCCAGCAGTTGGACAGGGGGCCGATATGGCTACACCTTC.

The V and J genes are TRBV23-1 and TRBJ2-4, with TRBD1 matching over 7 bases. TRBV23-1 is an ORF, and what it does is uncertain. The trim removed 1 base at V and 12 bases at J, leaving 9 bases unmatched. The CDR3 loop spans 14 amino acids. CDR3 sequence reads: CASSQFRDSSGQYF. The CDR3 DNA is TGCGCCAGCAGTCAATTTCGGGACAGTTCAGGTCAGTACTTC.

The chain couples TRBV9 to TRBJ1-3; D is undetermined. This CDR3 region has 15 residues. The V gene's germline CDR1 is SGDLS and CDR2 YYNGEE. The ends were cut back, 3 bases at V and 0 bases at J, with 10 bases in the middle. The CDR3 DNA sequence: TGTGCCAGCAGCGACTCCACGAGCTCTGGAAACACCATATATTTT. Amino acid sequence: CASSDSTSSGNTIYF.

J is TRBJ2-2 and V is TRBV18, with 9 bases matching TRBD1. The V segment lost 5 bases and the J segment 2 bases; nucleotides outside the gene matches: 6. Germline CDR1 is KGHSH and CDR2 is LQKENI. The CDR3 loop spans 16 amino acids. The CDR3 reads CASSSDRGLNTGELFF. The CDR3 coding sequence is TGTGCCAGCTCATCGGACAGGGGATTAAACACCGGGGAGCTGTTTTTT.

The sample holds one count of this clone. The CDR3 region is CASSPTGGSYTF. CDR3 bases: TGTGCCAGCAGCCCGACAGGGGGCAGCTACACCTTC. J is TRBJ1-2 and V is TRBV5-4; 10 positions match TRBD1. The V segment lost 4 bases and the J segment 9 bases; nucleotides outside the gene matches: 3. In germline, CDR1 is SGHNT, CDR2 YYREEE (reference sequence). The CDR3 sequence is 12 residues long. Combining the CDR3 with reference TRBV5-4 and TRBJ1-2 gives the whole variable domain ETGVTQSPTHLIKTRGQQVTLRCSSQSGHNTVSWYQQALGQGPQFIFQYYREEENGRGNFPPRFSGLQFPNYSSELNVNALELDDSALYLCASSPTGGSYTFGSGTRLTVV.

The CDR3 coding sequence is TGTGCCAGCAGCCCAGTGGGTGGCGGTGGCTACACCTTC. As protein: CASSPVGGGGYTF. The chain links TRBV5-6 to TRBJ1-2; D is ambiguous. The germline V gene has CDR1 SGHDT and CDR2 YYEEEE. The CDR3 has 13 residues. Trimming removed 4 bases from V and 7 bases from J, with 14 bases in between.

This clone was detected once. The chain recombines TRBV19 with TRBJ1-2; the D gene is possibly TRBD1 (6 bases). Trimming stripped 5 bases from V and 4 bases from J, with 14 bases between. Germline V lookup: CDR1 LNHDA, CDR2 SQIVND (reference sequence). The CDR3 totals 14 residues. CDR3 nucleotide sequence: TGTGCCAGTAGTCCTTCGACAGGTTCCTATGGCTACACCTTC. It specifies CASSPSTGSYGYTF.

The V and J genes are TRBV6-1 and TRBJ2-2; possibly TRBD2 for D (5 bases). The CDR3 extends over 16 amino acids. V was shortened by 3 bases and J by 4 bases, with 15 bases between the two germline ends. Germline V gene lookup returns CDR1 MNHNS and CDR2 SASEGT. CDR3 residues: CASSELPGSGTGELFF. CDR3 DNA: TGTGCCAGCAGTGAGCTCCCGGGGTCCGGCACCGGGGAGCTGTTTTTT.

This chain uses TRBV10-3 with TRBJ1-1, with 7 nucleotides matching TRBD1. V lost 4 bases to trimming and J lost 5 bases; unmatched junction nucleotides: 4. The CDR3 spans 13 residues. In germline, CDR1 is ENHRY, CDR2 SYGVKD. CDR3 in amino acids: CAISGSRGTEAFF. The DNA for the CDR3 is TGTGCCATCAGTGGGTCCAGGGGGACTGAAGCTTTCTTT.

The CDR3 sequence: CASSATGSGGTIYF. CDR3 DNA: TGTGCCAGCAGCGCTACAGGATCGGGAGGCACCATATATTTT. The chain carries TRBV7-8 and TRBJ1-3, with D possibly matching TRBD1 (5 bases). CDR1 is SGHVS and CDR2 is FQNEAQ in the germline V gene. The CDR3 sequence is 14 residues long. Trimming left V 5 bases short and J 9 bases short, with 17 bases between.

The table lists this clone with a few counts. The rearrangement joins TRBV7-2 to TRBJ2-2; 14 bases match TRBD2. The V and J ends lost 1 base and 6 bases, in that order; junction bases with no gene match: 1. CDR1 and CDR2 from the germline V gene are SGHTA and FQGNSA. This CDR3 is 16 amino acids long. DNA of the CDR3: TGTGCCAGCAGCTTAGGACTAGCGGGAGGGCCCGGGGAGCTGTTTTTT. Its protein is CASSLGLAGGPGELFF.

The gene calls are TRBV11-2 and TRBJ1-2; D is unclear. The CDR3 is made up of 12 amino acids. Deletions cut 4 bases from V and 7 bases from J, with 10 bases between. In germline, CDR1 is SGHAT, CDR2 FQNNGV. The CDR3 protein is CASSSGVGGYTF. The DNA for the CDR3 is TGTGCCAGCAGCTCGGGAGTGGGTGGCTACACCTTC.

The rearrangement uses TRBV10-3 and TRBJ2-6; 14 bases fit TRBD2. The V and J ends lost 10 bases and 9 bases, in that order; junction bases with no gene match: 8. Germline V gene data show CDR1 as ENHRY and CDR2 as SYGVKD. The CDR3 totals 15 residues. DNA for the CDR3: TGTGCCACTCCGGGACTAGCGGGAGTTTTCAACGTCCTGACTTTC. As protein: CATPGLAGVFNVLTF.

The chain employs TRBV2 and TRBJ1-6; D gene ambiguous. Trimming removed 7 bases at V and 9 bases at J, with 13 bases between. Germline CDR1 and CDR2: SNHLY and FYNNEI. The CDR3 extends over 13 amino acids. The CDR3 DNA sequence: TGTGCCAGCAACGGTAGAGGTACTTCACCCCTCCACTTT. Its protein is CASNGRGTSPLHF.

The CDR3 sequence is CASSDRQGNYGYTF. In nucleotides, the CDR3 is TGTGCCAGCAGCGACCGACAGGGGAACTATGGCTACACCTTC. V is TRBV21-1 and J is TRBJ1-2; no DNA check was done on the table's D call, TRBD1. TRBV21-1 is a pseudogene segment. The CDR3 covers 14 residues.

The chain couples TRBV27 to TRBJ1-1, with 9 bases matching TRBD1. After removal of 0 bases from V and 5 bases from J, the junction contained 4 bases not matched to a gene. The CDR3 loop spans 15 amino acids. Germline V lookup: CDR1 MNHEY, CDR2 SMNVEV (reference sequence). The CDR3 coding sequence is TGTGCCAGCAGTTTATCAACAGGGGGCGCGACTGAAGCTTTCTTT. It specifies CASSLSTGGATEAFF.

This clone was observed a handful of times. This chain links TRBV11-2 with TRBJ1-1, with TRBD1 matching 10 bases. Germline V gene lookup returns CDR1 SGHAT and CDR2 FQNNGV. J was trimmed by 0 bases and V by 4 bases; bases with no gene match: 8. The CDR3 covers 17 residues. CDR3 in amino acids: CASSSTAGQGLNTEAFF. CDR3 nucleotide sequence: TGTGCCAGCAGCTCGACCGCGGGACAGGGGTTGAACACTGAAGCTTTCTTT. The complete variable domain, with remaining parts taken from reference TRBV11-2 and TRBJ1-1, reads EAGVAQSPRYKIIEKRQSVAFWCNPISGHATLYWYQQILGQGPKLLIQFQNNGVVDDSQLPKDRFSAERLKGVDSTLKIQPAKLEDSAVYLCASSSTAGQGLNTEAFFGQGTRLTVV.

This rearrangement joins TRBV7-2 to TRBJ1-5, with D unclear. The CDR3 contains 13 residues. V lost 5 bases to trimming and J lost 4 bases, with 9 bases between them. The germline V gene encodes CDR1 SGHTA and CDR2 FQGNSA. The CDR3 DNA follows: TGTGCCAGCAGCGTACGGGAAAATCAGCCCCAGCATTTT. Protein product: CASSVRENQPQHF.

This chain links TRBV27 with TRBJ2-1; D remains ambiguous. The CDR3 is 11 residues long. The germline V and J ends were trimmed by 6 bases and 10 bases, with 10 bases remaining between them. From germline, CDR1 is MNHEY and CDR2 SMNVEV (reference sequence). CDR3 region: CASSSYEEQFF. CDR3 DNA: TGTGCCAGCAGCTCCTATGAGGAGCAGTTCTTC.

J is TRBJ1-2 and V is TRBV7-9; 7 bases are shared with TRBD1. CDR3 size: 14 residues. Germline values: CDR1 SEHNR, CDR2 FQNEAQ (reference sequence). V dropped 5 bases and J dropped 6; count of bases not matched to a gene: 9. The CDR3 spells CASSPTDREDGYTF. DNA for the CDR3: TGTGCCAGCAGCCCAACTGACAGGGAGGATGGCTACACCTTC.